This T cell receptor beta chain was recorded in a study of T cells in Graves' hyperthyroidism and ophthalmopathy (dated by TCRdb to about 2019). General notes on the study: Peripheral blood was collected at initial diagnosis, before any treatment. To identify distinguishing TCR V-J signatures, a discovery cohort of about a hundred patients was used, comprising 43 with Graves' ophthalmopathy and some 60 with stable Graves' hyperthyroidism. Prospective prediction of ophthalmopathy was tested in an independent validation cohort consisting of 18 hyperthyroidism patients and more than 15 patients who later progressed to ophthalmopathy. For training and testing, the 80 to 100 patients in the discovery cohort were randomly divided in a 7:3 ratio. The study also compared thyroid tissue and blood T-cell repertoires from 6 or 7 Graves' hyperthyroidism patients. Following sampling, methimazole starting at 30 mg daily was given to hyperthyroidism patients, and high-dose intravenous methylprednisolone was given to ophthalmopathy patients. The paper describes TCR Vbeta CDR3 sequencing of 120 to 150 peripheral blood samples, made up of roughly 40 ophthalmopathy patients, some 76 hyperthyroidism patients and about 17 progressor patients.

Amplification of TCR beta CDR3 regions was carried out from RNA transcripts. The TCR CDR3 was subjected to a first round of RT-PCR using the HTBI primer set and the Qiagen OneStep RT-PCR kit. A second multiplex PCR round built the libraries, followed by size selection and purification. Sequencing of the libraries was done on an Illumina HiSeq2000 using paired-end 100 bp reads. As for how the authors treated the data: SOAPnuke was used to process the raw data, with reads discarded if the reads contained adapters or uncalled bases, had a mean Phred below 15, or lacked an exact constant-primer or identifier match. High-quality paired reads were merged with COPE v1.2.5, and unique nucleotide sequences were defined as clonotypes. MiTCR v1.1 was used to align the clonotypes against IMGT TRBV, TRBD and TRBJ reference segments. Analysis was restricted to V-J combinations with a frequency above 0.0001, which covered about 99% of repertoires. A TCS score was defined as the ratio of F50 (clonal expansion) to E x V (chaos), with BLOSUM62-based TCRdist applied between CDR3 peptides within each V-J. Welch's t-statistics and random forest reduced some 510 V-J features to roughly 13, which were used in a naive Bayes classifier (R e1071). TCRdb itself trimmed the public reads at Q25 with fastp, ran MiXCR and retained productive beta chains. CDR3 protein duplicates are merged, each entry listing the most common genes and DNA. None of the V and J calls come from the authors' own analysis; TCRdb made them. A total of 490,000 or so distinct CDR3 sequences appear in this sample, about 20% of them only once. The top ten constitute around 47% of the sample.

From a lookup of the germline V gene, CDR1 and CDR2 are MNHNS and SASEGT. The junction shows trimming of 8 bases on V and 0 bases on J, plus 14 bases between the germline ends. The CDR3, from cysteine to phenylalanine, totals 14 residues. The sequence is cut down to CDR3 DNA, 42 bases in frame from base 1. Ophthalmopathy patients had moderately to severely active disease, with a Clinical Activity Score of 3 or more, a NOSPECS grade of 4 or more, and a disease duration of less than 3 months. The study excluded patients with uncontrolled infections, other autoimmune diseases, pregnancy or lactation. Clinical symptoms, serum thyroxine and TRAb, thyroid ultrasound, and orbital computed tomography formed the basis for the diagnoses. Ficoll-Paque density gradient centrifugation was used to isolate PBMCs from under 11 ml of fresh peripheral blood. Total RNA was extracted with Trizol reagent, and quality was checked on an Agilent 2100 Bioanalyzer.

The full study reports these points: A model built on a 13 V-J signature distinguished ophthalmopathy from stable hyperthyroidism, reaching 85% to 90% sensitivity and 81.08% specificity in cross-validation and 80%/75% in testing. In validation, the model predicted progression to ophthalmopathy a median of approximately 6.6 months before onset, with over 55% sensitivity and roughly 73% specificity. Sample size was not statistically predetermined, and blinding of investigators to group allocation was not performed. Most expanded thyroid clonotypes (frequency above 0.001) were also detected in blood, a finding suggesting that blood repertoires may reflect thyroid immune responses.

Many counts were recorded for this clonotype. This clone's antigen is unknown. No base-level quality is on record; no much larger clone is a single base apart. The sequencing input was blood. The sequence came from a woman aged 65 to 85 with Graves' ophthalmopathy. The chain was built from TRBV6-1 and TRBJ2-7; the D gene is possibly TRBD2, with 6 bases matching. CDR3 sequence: CASSRDSYSYEQYF. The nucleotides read TGTGCCAGCTCCCGGGACTCCTACTCCTACGAGCAGTACTTC.